Listed here are 26 T cell receptor beta chains from one sample, sequenced in a study of early T cells in non-severe SARS-CoV-2 infection. MiXCR was run by TCRdb on the 5' RACE reads, yielding one entry per CDR3 protein. Among some 22,000 distinct CDR3 sequences, more than 4% were seen once, and the ten largest hold about 4.5%. Sequenced input: whole blood. The origin of the receptors is an adult who was a healthcare worker with PCR-confirmed SARS-CoV-2 infection or an uninfected control (not recorded which).

At least ten counts were recorded for this clonotype. An end of the junction does not agree with germline; a read error may underlie this. This chain uses TRBV7-7 with TRBJ1-2; D possibly corresponds to TRBD1 (5 bases). This CDR3 is built from 17 residues. The germline V gene encodes CDR1 SSHAT and CDR2 FNYEAQ (reference sequence). CDR3 loop: CASSLVMDQGYNYGYTF. The CDR3 DNA reads as TGTGCTAGCAGCTTAGTCATGGATCAGGGATATAACTATGGCTACACCTTC.

This clonotype was seen many times. The chain has TRBV20-1 and TRBJ2-7, with 7 bases lining up with TRBD1. Unmatched junction bases numbered 10, after V lost 5 bases and J lost 3 bases. CDR1 is DFQATT, CDR2 SNEGSKA, per germline (reference sequence). This CDR3 contains 14 residues. DNA for the CDR3: TGCAGTGCTCGGGACAGCACGTGGGACTACGAGCAGTACTTC. Protein: CSARDSTWDYEQYF.

The rearrangement uses TRBV15 and TRBJ2-6; a weak D match, TRBD2 (6 bases). The CDR3 totals 16 residues. V lost 5 bases to trimming and J lost 1 base, with 12 bases between them. Per the germline V gene, CDR1 is LNHNV and CDR2 is YYDKDF (reference sequence). The CDR3 region is CATSPERGSGANVLTF. The CDR3 region has the DNA TGTGCCACCAGCCCGGAACGGGGGTCTGGGGCCAACGTCCTGACTTTC. The whole variable domain, filled in from reference TRBV15 and TRBJ2-6, reads DAMVIQNPRYQVTQFGKPVTLSCSQTLNHNVMYWYQQKSSQAPKLLFHYYDKDFNNEADTPDNFQSRRPNTSFCFLDIRSPGLGDTAMYLCATSPERGSGANVLTFGAGSRLTVL.

The chain employs TRBV6-2 or TRBV6-3 and TRBJ1-5; D is perhaps TRBD1 (6 bases). Between the trimmed V and J ends, which lost 5 bases and 3 bases, there was a span of 11 bases. Germline V gene sequence: CDR1 MNHEY, CDR2 SVGEGT. The CDR3 extends over 14 amino acids. The CDR3 nucleotides are TGTGCCAGCAGTCCGCCGGGGGCCAATCAGCCCCAGCATTTT. Encoded protein: CASSPPGANQPQHF.

This clonotype is labeled as medium-sized. The CDR3 reads CASSPGFNYGYTF. The CDR3 coding sequence is TGTGCCAGCAGTCCAGGTTTCAACTATGGCTACACCTTC. V usage is TRBV25-1 and J usage is TRBJ1-2; D remains unclear. The germline CDR1 and CDR2 sequences are MGHDK and SYGVNS. CDR3 length: 13 amino acids. The V gene lost 5 bases and the J gene lost 2 bases, with 9 bases spanning the gap.

This clonotype turned up a few times. V gene TRBV7-6 combines with J gene TRBJ2-1, with 10 bases that match TRBD2. Germline loops: CDR1 SGHVS, CDR2 FNYEAQ. Losses at the gene ends were 1 base for V and 8 bases for J; bases not matched to a gene: 8. This CDR3 is built from 16 residues. CDR3 amino acids: CASSLVVAGGRDEQFF. CDR3 sequence (DNA): TGTGCCAGCAGCTTAGTGGTAGCGGGGGGCCGCGATGAGCAGTTCTTC.

The chain has TRBV7-2 and TRBJ2-7; perhaps D is TRBD1 or TRBD2 (5 bases each). Between the trimmed V and J ends, which lost 5 bases and 6 bases, there was a span of 17 bases. The CDR3 loop spans 14 amino acids. Germline-derived CDR1 and CDR2 are SGHTA and FQGNSA. CDR3 nucleotides: TGTGCCAGCAGCCCCGGGACCGCTTCTGGCGAGCAGTACTTC. Translation gives CASSPGTASGEQYF.

This clonotype appeared many times. CDR3 residues: CAISESRGRANTEAFF. The CDR3 coding sequence is TGTGCCATCAGTGAGTCGAGGGGCAGGGCGAACACTGAAGCTTTCTTT. The gene calls are TRBV10-3 and TRBJ1-1; a possible D gene is TRBD1 (5 bases). Germline assignment: CDR1 ENHRY and CDR2 SYGVKD. The CDR3 has 16 amino acids. V was clipped by 0 bases and J by 1 base, with 12 bases between them.

This clonotype was detected a few times. CDR3 in amino acids: CASSFAGSSNQPQHF. The CDR3 nucleotides are TGTGCCAGCAGTTTCGCCGGGAGTAGCAATCAGCCCCAGCATTTT. The genes are TRBV28 and TRBJ1-5, with D hard to call. From germline, CDR1 is MDHEN and CDR2 SYDVKM. V shed 3 bases and J shed 0 bases, with 9 bases lying between them. The CDR3 covers 15 residues.

This clonotype has at least ten counts. This chain links TRBV9 with TRBJ1-1, with D unresolved. The CDR3 is 15 amino acids. The ends were cut back, 2 bases at V and 0 bases at J, with 11 bases in the middle. Germline lookup yields CDR1 SGDLS and CDR2 YYNGEE. The CDR3 DNA reads TGTGCCAGCAGCGTCGATACGGGCCTGAACACTGAAGCTTTCTTT. Translation: CASSVDTGLNTEAFF.

This clonotype was recorded once. The chain links TRBV7-9 to TRBJ2-7; possibly TRBD1 for D (6 bases). The V end was cut by 5 bases, the J end by 3 bases, with 8 bases between. CDR1 and CDR2 from the germline V gene are SEHNR and FQNEAQ (reference sequence). The CDR3 totals 12 residues. Written as DNA, the CDR3 is TGTGCCAGCAGCCAACAGGGCTACGAGCAGTACTTC. Translated: CASSQQGYEQYF.

This clonotype was found a few times. The chain employs TRBV7-2 and TRBJ2-5; the D is unclear. This CDR3 is built from 15 residues. V was trimmed by 7 bases and J by 5 bases, leaving 20 bases between them. The germline gives CDR1 SGHTA, CDR2 FQGNSA. CDR3 DNA: TGTGCCAGCATCCTTAGGGTACAACCTTGGGAGACCCAGTACTTC. Translation: CASILRVQPWETQYF.

V is TRBV28 and J is TRBJ2-1, with TRBD1 matching 7 bases. The CDR3 is 16 residues long. Trimming at V came to 6 bases and at J to 0 bases, leaving 8 bases not matched to a gene. Looked up from germline, CDR1 is MDHEN and CDR2 is SYDVKM. CDR3 DNA: TGTGCCAGCAGCTCGCCCGGGACAGTCTCCTACAATGAGCAGTTCTTC. The encoded protein is CASSSPGTVSYNEQFF.

This clonotype has ten or more counts. The chain has TRBV6-5 and TRBJ2-1, with 9 nucleotides matching TRBD2. V shed 7 bases, J shed 1 base, and the junction held 8 bases outside the gene matches. The CDR3 runs 16 residues. CDR1 and CDR2 (germline): MNHEY, SVGAGI. DNA for the CDR3: TGTGCCAGCACCACCAAGCGGGGGGTTTCCTACAATGAGCAGTTCTTC. It encodes CASTTKRGVSYNEQFF.

The table lists this clonotype with many counts. The CDR3 loop is CASSLQGRTGELFF. CDR3 DNA sequence: TGTGCCAGCAGCTTGCAGGGGCGCACCGGGGAGCTGTTTTTT. The rearrangement uses TRBV5-8 and TRBJ2-2; D possibly corresponds to TRBD1 (6 bases). This CDR3 has 14 residues. Germline values: CDR1 SGHTS, CDR2 YDEGEE. V was cut by 1 base and J by 4 bases, with 8 bases left in between.

V is TRBV11-2 and J is TRBJ1-1, with D hard to call. CDR1 is SGHAT and CDR2 is FQNNGV in the germline V gene. This CDR3 spans 14 amino acids. V lost 4 bases, J lost 5 bases, and 14 bases lay in between. CDR3 sequence: CASSSPQDLTEAFF. Written as DNA, the CDR3 is TGTGCCAGCAGCTCCCCGCAGGACTTGACTGAAGCTTTCTTT.

This clonotype was counted many times. V gene TRBV19 combines with J gene TRBJ2-2; 11 positions agree with TRBD2. Germline V gene data show CDR1 as LNHDA and CDR2 as SQIVND (reference sequence). The CDR3 sequence is 15 residues long. The junction had 0 bases not matched to a gene; V was cut back by 1 base and J by 5 bases. This chain's CDR3 is CASSIGLAGTGELFF. CDR3 DNA sequence: TGTGCCAGTAGTATAGGACTAGCGGGAACCGGGGAGCTGTTTTTT.

This rearrangement joins TRBV7-2 to TRBJ2-7; D is unclear. CDR1 and CDR2 (germline): SGHTA, FQGNSA. V dropped 5 bases and J dropped 2 bases, with 4 bases sitting between them. CDR3 length: 11 amino acids. Here the CDR3 DNA reads TGTGCCAGCAGCGCCACCTACGAGCAGTACTTC. It is translated as CASSATYEQYF.

J is TRBJ2-7 and V is TRBV3-1; a weak D match, TRBD1 (5 bases). V dropped 1 base and J dropped 2 bases, with 9 bases sitting between them. The length of the CDR3 is 14 residues. Germline V gene lookup returns CDR1 LGHDT and CDR2 YNNKEL (reference sequence). The CDR3 spells CASSQGAGTYEQYF. The CDR3 nucleotides are TGTGCCAGCAGCCAAGGGGCAGGGACCTACGAGCAGTACTTC.

This clonotype was seen a handful of times. V and J are TRBV7-3 and TRBJ2-3, with 12 bases that match TRBD1. The J segment lost 9 bases and the V segment lost 3 bases, leaving 7 bases of the junction unmatched. The germline CDR1 and CDR2 sequences are SGHTA and FQGTGA. The CDR3 consists of 15 residues. CDR3 coding DNA: TGTGCCAGCAGCTTGGGGACAGGGGGCAGTAGCACGCAGTATTTT. Protein: CASSLGTGGSSTQYF.

V gene TRBV7-9 combines with J gene TRBJ1-6, with a tentative D call TRBD1 (6 bases). The length of the CDR3 is 15 residues. The V end was cut by 3 bases, the J end by 6 bases, with 12 bases between. In germline, CDR1 is SEHNR, CDR2 FQNEAQ (reference sequence). CDR3 region: CASSFDRWGNSPLHF. The CDR3 DNA reads TGTGCCAGCAGCTTTGACAGGTGGGGTAATTCACCCCTCCACTTT.

This clonotype was detected a few times. The CDR3 loop is CASSAGASGNTIYF. For the CDR3, the DNA is TGTGCCAGCAGCGCAGGGGCTTCTGGAAACACCATATATTTT. The chain links TRBV11-2 to TRBJ1-3; D is perhaps TRBD1 (6 bases). The CDR3 loop spans 14 amino acids. V lost 5 bases to trimming and J lost 1 base, with 9 bases between them. The germline V gene encodes CDR1 SGHAT and CDR2 FQNNGV. Full variable domain (remainder filled in from reference TRBV11-2 and TRBJ1-3): EAGVAQSPRYKIIEKRQSVAFWCNPISGHATLYWYQQILGQGPKLLIQFQNNGVVDDSQLPKDRFSAERLKGVDSTLKIQPAKLEDSAVYLCASSAGASGNTIYFGEGSWLTVV.

Ten or more counts support this clonotype. The chain is built from TRBV3-1 and TRBJ1-2; D is unclear. V was clipped by 0 bases and J by 8 bases, with 13 bases between them. The CDR3 extends over 14 amino acids. Germline-derived CDR1 and CDR2 are LGHDT and YNNKEL (reference sequence). The CDR3: CASSQDGQAKGYTF. The CDR3 DNA reads as TGTGCCAGCAGCCAAGACGGGCAGGCGAAGGGCTACACCTTC.

This clonotype was observed at least ten times. CDR3 coding DNA: TGTGCCAGCAGCACCAGGAGGACAGTCAGTGATACGCAGTATTTT. Protein sequence: CASSTRRTVSDTQYF. The chain combines TRBV11-2 with TRBJ2-3; D might be TRBD1 (6 bases). Germline loops: CDR1 SGHAT, CDR2 FQNNGV. V lost 5 bases to trimming and J lost 6 bases, with 18 bases between them. The CDR3 runs to 15 residues.

The chain joins TRBV5-1 to TRBJ1-2; the D gene is possibly TRBD1 (5 bases). CDR3 length: 14 amino acids. Trimming pared 0 bases from V and 8 bases from J, leaving 14 bases between. Germline-derived CDR1 and CDR2 are SGHRS and YFSETQ. The CDR3 loop reads CASSLARVDGGYTF. The CDR3 nucleotides read TGCGCCAGCAGCTTGGCCAGGGTAGACGGCGGCTACACCTTC.

The chain has TRBV11-2 and TRBJ2-3, with a tentative D call TRBD2 (5 bases). Looked up from germline, CDR1 is SGHAT and CDR2 is FQNNGV. The CDR3 totals 16 residues. V lost 0 bases to trimming and J lost 2 bases, with 12 bases between them. The CDR3 region is CASSLEGDYYTDTQYF. CDR3 coding DNA: TGTGCCAGCAGCTTAGAGGGCGACTACTACACAGATACGCAGTATTTT.